A selection of T cell receptor beta chains follows, all from one sample in a study of shared clonotypes between healthy human individuals. TCRdb's copy holds only in-frame clones and misses some; the assay was immunoSEQ multiplex PCR. The sample contains around 500,000 clones, 75% to 85% of which appear only once. The sequencing input was PBMCs. Receptors were obtained from a woman in her 40s in good health. Some clones in this sample may be carry-over from other donors' samples. CDR3s include the opening cysteine and the closing phenylalanine or tryptophan. The D gene is left open where the match is weak. Rows may omit the clone size; those that give it use once, few, many or a size class.

clone size,J gene,V gene,D gene,CDR3 protein,CDR3 DNA
once,TRBJ1-4,TRBV2,-,CASRTQGYVSEKLFF,TGTGCCAGCAGGACTCAGGGTTATGTGAGTGAAAAACTGTTTTTT
-,TRBJ2-7,TRBV14,-,CASSQALEQYF,TGTGCCAGCAGCCAAGCCCTAGAGCAGTACTTC
-,TRBJ2-7,TRBV10-3,TRBD1,CAISESRDRDDEQYF,TGTGCCATCAGTGAGTCCCGGGACAGGGACGACGAGCAGTACTTC
-,TRBJ1-2,TRBV5-4,-,CASSLVAGWGYGYTF,TGTGCCAGCAGCTTGGTGGCAGGGTGGGGCTATGGCTACACCTTC
-,TRBJ1-1,TRBV5-3,-,CARSLRGMNRRPNTEAFF,TGTGCCAGAAGCTTGAGGGGCATGAACAGGCGCCCGAACACTGAAGCTTTCTTT
-,TRBJ2-1,TRBV6-4,TRBD1,CASSVRPSGTGSFNEQFF,TGTGCCAGCAGTGTTAGACCCTCCGGGACAGGGAGTTTCAATGAGCAGTTCTTC
once,TRBJ1-2,TRBV29-1,-,CSVEETGDGSYTF,TGCAGCGTTGAAGAAACGGGGGATGGTAGCTACACCTTC
-,TRBJ1-3,TRBV19,-,CASNLPGDTSGNTIYF,TGTGCCAGCAATCTACCCGGGGACACCTCTGGAAACACCATATATTTT
few,TRBJ2-7,TRBV9,-,CASSVTSWDYEQYF,TGTGCCAGCAGCGTAACCTCGTGGGACTACGAGCAGTACTTC
-,TRBJ2-2,TRBV2,-,CASIIGGTNTGELFF,TGTGCCAGCATAATTGGCGGCACGAACACCGGGGAGCTGTTTTTT
-,TRBJ1-2,TRBV15,-,CATSRDGVYGYTF,TGTGCCACCAGCAGAGATGGGGTCTATGGCTACACCTTC
few,TRBJ2-5,TRBV5-1,TRBD1,CASSPRQGARETQYF,TGCGCCAGCAGCCCTCGACAGGGGGCAAGAGAGACCCAGTACTTC
-,TRBJ2-7,TRBV28,-,CASSLNPSIPYEQYF,TGTGCCAGCAGTTTAAACCCGTCGATACCCTACGAGCAGTACTTC
once,TRBJ1-5,TRBV19,TRBD1,CASTNGQGGQPQHF,TGTGCCAGTACCAACGGACAGGGGGGACAGCCCCAGCATTTT